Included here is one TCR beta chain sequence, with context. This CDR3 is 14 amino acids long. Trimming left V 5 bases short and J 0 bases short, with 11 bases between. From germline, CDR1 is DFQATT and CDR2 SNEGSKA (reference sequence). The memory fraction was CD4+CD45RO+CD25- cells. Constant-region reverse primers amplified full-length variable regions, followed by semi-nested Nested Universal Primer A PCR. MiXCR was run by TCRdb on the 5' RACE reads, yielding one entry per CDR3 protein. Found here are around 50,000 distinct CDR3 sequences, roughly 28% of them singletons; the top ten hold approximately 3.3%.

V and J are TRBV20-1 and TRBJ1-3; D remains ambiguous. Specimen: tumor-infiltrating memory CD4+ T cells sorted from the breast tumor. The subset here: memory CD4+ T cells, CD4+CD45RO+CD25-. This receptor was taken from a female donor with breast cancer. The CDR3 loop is CSALEVNSGNTIYF. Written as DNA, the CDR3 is TGCAGTGCTCTGGAGGTTAACTCTGGAAACACCATATATTTT.